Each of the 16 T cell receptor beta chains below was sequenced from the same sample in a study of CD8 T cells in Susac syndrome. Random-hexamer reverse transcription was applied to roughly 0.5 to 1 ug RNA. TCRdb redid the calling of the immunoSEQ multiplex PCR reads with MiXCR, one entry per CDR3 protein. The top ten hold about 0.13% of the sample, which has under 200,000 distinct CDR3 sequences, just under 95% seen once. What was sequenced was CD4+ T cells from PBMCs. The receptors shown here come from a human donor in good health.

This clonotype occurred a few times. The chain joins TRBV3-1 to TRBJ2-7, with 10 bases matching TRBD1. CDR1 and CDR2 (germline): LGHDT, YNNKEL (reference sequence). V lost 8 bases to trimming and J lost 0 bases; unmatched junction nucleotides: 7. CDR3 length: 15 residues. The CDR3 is CASSPGQGGSYEQYF. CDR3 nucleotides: TGTGCCAGCTCCCCCGGACAGGGGGGCTCCTACGAGCAGTACTTC.

As DNA, the CDR3 is TGTGCCAGCAGCCAAGATCTAGGCACGGGGGGGTACAATGAGCAGTTCTTC. As protein: CASSQDLGTGGYNEQFF. The V and J genes are TRBV3-1 and TRBJ2-1; 8 bases are shared with TRBD2. In germline, CDR1 is LGHDT, CDR2 YNNKEL (reference sequence). Trimming cost V 0 bases and J 4 bases; bases outside gene matches: 8. The CDR3 runs to 17 residues.

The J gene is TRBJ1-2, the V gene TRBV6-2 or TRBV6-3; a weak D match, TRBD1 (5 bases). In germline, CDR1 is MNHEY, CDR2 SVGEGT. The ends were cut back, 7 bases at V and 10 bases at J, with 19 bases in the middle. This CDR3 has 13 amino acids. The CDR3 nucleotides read TGTGCCAGCACCCGGGACGGGGCACTCTCCTACACCTTC. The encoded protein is CASTRDGALSYTF.

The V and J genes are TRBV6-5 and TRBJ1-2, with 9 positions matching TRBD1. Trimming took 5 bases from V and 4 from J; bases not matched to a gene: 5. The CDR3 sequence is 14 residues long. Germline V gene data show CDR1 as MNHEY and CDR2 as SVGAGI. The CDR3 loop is CASSARTGVYGYTF. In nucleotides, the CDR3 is TGTGCCAGCAGTGCTCGGACAGGGGTCTATGGCTACACCTTC.

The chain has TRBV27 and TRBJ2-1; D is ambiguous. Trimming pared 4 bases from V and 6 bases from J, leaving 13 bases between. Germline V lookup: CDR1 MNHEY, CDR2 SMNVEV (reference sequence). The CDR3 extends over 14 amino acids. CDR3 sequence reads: CASSSRPLGNEQFF. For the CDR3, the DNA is TGTGCCAGCAGTTCCCGGCCCCTCGGCAATGAGCAGTTCTTC.

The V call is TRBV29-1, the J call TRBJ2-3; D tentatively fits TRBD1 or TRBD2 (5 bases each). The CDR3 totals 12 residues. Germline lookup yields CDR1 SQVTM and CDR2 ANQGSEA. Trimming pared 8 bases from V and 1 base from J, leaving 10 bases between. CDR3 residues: CSFRDGTDTQYF. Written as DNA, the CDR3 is TGCAGCTTCCGGGACGGCACAGATACGCAGTATTTT.

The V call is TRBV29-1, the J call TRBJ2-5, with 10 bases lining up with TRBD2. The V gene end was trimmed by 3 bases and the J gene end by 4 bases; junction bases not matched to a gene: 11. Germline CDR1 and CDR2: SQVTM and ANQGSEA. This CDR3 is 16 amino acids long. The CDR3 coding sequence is TGCAGCGTTGAGTCAAGCGGGGGGGGTATAGGAGAGACCCAGTACTTC. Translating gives CSVESSGGGIGETQYF.

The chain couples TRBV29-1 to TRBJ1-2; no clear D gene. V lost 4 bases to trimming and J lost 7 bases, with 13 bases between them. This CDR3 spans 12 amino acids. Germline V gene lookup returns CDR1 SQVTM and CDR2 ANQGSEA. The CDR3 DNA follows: TGCAGCGTTGTAGGTGGGCAGTCTGGCTACACCTTC. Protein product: CSVVGGQSGYTF.

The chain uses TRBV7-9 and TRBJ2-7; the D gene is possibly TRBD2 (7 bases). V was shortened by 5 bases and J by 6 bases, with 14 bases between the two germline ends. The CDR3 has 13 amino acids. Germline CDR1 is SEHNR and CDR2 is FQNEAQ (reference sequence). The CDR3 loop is CASSPGGGGEQYF. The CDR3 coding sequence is TGTGCCAGCAGCCCGGGGGGCGGGGGCGAGCAGTACTTC. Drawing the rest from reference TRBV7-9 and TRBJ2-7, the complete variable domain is DTGVSQNPRHKITKRGQNVTFRCDPISEHNRLYWYRQTLGQGPEFLTYFQNEAQLEKSRLLSDRFSAERPKGSFSTLEIQRTEQGDSAMYLCASSPGGGGEQYFGPGTRLTVT.

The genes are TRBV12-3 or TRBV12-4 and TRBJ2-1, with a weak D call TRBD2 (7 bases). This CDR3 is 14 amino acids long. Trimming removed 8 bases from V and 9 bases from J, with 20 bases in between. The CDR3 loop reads CASFRRGPWAEQFF. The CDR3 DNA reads TGTGCCAGCTTCAGGCGGGGGCCCTGGGCTGAGCAGTTCTTC.

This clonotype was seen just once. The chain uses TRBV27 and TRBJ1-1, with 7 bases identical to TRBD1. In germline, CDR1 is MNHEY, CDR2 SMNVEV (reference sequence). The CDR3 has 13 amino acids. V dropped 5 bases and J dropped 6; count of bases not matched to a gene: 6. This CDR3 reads CASSLQGYPEAFF. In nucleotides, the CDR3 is TGTGCCAGCAGTCTACAGGGGTACCCTGAAGCTTTCTTT.

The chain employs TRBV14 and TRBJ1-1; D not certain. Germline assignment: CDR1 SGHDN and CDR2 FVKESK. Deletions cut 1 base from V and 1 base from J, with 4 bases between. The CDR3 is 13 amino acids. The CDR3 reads CASSQAPNTEAFF. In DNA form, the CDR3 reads TGTGCCAGCAGCCAAGCTCCGAACACTGAAGCTTTCTTT.

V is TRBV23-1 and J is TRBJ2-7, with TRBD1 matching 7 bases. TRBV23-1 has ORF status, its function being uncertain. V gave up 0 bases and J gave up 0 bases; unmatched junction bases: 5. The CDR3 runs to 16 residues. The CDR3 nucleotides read TGCGCCAGCAGTCAATCCTTGGGGACAGCCTCCTACGAGCAGTACTTC. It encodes CASSQSLGTASYEQYF.

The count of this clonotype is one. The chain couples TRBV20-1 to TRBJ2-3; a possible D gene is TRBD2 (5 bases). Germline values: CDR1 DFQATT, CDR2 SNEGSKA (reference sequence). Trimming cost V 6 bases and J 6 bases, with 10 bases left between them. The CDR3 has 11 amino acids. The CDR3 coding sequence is TGCAGTGCGCCGAGGGCGGATACGCAGTATTTT. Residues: CSAPRADTQYF.

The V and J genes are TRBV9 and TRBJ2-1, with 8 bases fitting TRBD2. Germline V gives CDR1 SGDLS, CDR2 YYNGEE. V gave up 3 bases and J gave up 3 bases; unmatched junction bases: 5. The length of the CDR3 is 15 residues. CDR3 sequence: CASSARAGDYNEQFF. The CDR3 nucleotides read TGTGCCAGCAGCGCCAGAGCGGGGGACTACAATGAGCAGTTCTTC.

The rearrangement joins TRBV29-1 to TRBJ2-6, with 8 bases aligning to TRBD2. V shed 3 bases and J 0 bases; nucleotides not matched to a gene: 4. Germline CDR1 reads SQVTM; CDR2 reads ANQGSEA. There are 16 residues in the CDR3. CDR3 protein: CSVDTSGLSGANVLTF. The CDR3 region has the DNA TGCAGCGTTGATACTAGCGGCCTCTCTGGGGCCAACGTCCTGACTTTC.